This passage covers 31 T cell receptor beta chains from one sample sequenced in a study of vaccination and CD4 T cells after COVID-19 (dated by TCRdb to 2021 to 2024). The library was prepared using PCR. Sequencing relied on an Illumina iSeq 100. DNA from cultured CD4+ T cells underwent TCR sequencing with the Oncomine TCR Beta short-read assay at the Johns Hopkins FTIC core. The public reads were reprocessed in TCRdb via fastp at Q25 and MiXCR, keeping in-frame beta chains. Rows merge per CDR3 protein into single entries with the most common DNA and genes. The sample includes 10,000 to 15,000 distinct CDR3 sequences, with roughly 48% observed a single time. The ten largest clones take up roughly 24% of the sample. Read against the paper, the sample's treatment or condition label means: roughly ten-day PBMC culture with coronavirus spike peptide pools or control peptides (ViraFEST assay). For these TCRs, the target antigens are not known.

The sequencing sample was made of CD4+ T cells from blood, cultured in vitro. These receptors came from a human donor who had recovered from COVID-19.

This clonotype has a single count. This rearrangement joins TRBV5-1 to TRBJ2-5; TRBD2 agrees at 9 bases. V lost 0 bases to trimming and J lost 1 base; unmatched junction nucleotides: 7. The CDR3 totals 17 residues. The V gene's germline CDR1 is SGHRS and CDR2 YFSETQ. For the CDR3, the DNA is TGCGCCAGCAGCTTGGCTGCGGCTAGCGGGGCCCAAGAGACCCAGTACTTC. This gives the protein CASSLAAASGAQETQYF. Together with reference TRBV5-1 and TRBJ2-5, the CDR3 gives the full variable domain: KAGVTQTPRYLIKTRGQQVTLSCSPISGHRSVSWYQQTPGQGLQFLFEYFSETQRNKGNFPGRFSGRQFSNSRSEMNVSTLELGDSALYLCASSLAAASGAQETQYFGPGTRLLVL.

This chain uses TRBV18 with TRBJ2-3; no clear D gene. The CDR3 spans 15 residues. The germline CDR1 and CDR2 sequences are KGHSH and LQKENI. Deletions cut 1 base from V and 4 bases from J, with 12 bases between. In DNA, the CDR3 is TGTGCCAGCTCACCACAGGGTCTTCTCCCAGATACGCAGTATTTT. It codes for CASSPQGLLPDTQYF.

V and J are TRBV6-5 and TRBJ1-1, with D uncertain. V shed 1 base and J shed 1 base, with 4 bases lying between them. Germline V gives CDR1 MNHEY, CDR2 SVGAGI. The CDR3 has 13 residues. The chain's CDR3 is CASSYLGNTEAFF. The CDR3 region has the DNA TGTGCCAGCAGTTACTTAGGGAACACTGAAGCTTTCTTT.

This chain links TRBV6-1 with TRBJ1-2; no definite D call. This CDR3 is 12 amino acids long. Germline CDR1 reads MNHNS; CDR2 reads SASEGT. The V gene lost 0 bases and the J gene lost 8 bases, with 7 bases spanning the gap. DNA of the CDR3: TGTGCCAGCAGTGAAGCGATGGGGGGCTACACCTTC. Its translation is CASSEAMGGYTF.

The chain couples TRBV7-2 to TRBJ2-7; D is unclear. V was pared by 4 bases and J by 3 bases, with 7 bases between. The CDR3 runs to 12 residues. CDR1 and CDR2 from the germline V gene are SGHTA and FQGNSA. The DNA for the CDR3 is TGTGCCAGCAGCTCCGACCGCTACGAGCAGTACTTC. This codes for CASSSDRYEQYF.

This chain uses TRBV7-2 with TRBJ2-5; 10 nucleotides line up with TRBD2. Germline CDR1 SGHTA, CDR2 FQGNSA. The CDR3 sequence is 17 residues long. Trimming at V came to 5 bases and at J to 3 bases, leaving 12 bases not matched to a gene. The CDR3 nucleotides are TGTGCCAGCAGCAGATCCTACACTAGCGGGAAAAAAGAGACCCAGTACTTC. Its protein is CASSRSYTSGKKETQYF.

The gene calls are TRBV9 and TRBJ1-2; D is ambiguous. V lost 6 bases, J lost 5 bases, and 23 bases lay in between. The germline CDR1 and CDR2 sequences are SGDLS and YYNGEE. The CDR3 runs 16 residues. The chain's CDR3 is CASNNQETLKSYGYTF. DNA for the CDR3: TGTGCCAGCAACAATCAGGAAACTCTAAAATCTTATGGCTACACCTTC.

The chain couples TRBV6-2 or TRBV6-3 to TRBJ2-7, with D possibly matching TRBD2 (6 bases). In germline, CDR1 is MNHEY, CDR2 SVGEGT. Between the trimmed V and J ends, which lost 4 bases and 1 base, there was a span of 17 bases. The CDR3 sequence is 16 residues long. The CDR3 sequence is CASSSPGGLLSYEQYF. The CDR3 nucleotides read TGTGCCAGCAGTTCCCCAGGAGGGCTTCTTTCCTACGAGCAGTACTTC.

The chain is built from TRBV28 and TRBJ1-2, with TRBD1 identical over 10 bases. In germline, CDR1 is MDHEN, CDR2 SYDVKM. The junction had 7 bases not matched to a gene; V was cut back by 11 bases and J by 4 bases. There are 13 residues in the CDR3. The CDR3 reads CAGRTGGSYGYTF. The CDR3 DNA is TGTGCCGGGAGGACAGGGGGGAGCTATGGCTACACCTTC.

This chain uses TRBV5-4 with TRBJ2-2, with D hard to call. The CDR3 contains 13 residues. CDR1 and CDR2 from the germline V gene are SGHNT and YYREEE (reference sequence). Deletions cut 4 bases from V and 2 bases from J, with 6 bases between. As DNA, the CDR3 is TGTGCCAGCAGCATTGCCAACACCGGGGAGCTGTTTTTT. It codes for CASSIANTGELFF.

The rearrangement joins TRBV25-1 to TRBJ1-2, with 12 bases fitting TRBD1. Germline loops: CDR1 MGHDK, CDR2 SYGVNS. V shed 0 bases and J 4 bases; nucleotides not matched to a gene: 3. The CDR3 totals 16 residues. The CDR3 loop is CASSEYGTGGAYGYTF. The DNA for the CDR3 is TGTGCCAGCAGTGAATACGGGACAGGGGGCGCCTATGGCTACACCTTC.

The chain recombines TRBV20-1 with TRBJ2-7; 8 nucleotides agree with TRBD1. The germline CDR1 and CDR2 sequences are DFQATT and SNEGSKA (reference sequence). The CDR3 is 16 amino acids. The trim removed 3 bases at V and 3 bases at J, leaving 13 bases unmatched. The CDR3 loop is CSASGPDRVLYYEQYF. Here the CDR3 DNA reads TGCAGTGCTAGCGGCCCGGACAGGGTTCTTTACTACGAGCAGTACTTC.

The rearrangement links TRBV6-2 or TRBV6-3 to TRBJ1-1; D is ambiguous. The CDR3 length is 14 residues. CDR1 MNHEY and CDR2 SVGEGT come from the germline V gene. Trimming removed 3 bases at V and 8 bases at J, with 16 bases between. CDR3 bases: TGTGCCAGCAGTTATGTTGATGCTAGAGGAGAAGCTTTCTTT. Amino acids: CASSYVDARGEAFF.

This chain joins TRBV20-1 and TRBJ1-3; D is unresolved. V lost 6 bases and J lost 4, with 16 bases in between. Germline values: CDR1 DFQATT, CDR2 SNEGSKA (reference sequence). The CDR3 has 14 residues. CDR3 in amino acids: CSASLSGRGNTIYF. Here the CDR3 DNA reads TGCAGTGCCAGTCTATCCGGGAGGGGAAACACCATATATTTT.

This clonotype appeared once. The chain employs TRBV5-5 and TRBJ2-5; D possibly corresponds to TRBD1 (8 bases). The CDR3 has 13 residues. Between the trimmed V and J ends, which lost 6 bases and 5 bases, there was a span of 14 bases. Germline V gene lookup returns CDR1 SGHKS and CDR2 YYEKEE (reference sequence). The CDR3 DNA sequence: TGTGCCAGCATCCAACAGGGGGGGGAGACCCAGTACTTC. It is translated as CASIQQGGETQYF.

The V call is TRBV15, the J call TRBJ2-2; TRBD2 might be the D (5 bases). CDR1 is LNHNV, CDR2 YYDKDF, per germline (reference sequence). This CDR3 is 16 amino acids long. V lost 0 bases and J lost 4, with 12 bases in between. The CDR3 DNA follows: TGTGCCACCAGCAGAGACCGGGGTACGGGCACCGGGGAGCTGTTTTTT. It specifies CATSRDRGTGTGELFF. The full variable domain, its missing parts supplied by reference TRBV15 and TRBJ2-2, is DAMVIQNPRYQVTQFGKPVTLSCSQTLNHNVMYWYQQKSSQAPKLLFHYYDKDFNNEADTPDNFQSRRPNTSFCFLDIRSPGLGDTAMYLCATSRDRGTGTGELFFGEGSRLTVL.

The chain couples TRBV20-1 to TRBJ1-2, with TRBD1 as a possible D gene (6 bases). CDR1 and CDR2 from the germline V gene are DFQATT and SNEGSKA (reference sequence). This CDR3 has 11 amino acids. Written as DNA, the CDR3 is TGCGGCGCGCGGACAGACTATGGCTACACCTTC. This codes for CGARTDYGYTF.

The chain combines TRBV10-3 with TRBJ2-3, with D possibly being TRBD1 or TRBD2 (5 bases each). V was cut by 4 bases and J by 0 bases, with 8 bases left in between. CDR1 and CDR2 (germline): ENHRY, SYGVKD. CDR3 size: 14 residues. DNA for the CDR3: TGTGCCATCAGTGGGGACGGAAGCACAGATACGCAGTATTTT. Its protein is CAISGDGSTDTQYF.

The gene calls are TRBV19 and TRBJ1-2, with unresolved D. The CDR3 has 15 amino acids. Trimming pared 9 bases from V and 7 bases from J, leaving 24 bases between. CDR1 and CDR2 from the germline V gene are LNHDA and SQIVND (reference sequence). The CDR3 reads CASFDPSGSRGGYTF. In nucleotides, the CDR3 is TGTGCCAGCTTCGACCCCTCAGGCAGCCGGGGTGGCTACACCTTC.

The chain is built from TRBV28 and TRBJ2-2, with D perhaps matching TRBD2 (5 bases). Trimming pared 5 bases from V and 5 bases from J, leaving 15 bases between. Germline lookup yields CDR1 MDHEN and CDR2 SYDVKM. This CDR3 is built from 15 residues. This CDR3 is CASSLTIPGTGELFF. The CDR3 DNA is TGTGCCAGCAGTCTGACCATCCCGGGGACCGGGGAGCTGTTTTTT.

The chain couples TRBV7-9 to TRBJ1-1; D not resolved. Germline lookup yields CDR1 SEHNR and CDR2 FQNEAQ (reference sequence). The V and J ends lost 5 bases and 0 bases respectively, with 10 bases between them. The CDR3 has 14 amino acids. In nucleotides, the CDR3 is TGTGCCAGCAGCCCGCAGATGGTGAACACTGAAGCTTTCTTT. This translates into CASSPQMVNTEAFF.

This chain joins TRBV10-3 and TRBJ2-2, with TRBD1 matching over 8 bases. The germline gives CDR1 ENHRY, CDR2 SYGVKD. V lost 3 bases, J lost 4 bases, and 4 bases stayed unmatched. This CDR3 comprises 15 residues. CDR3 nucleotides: TGTGCCATCAGTGAAGACAGGGGCTTCACCGGGGAGCTGTTTTTT. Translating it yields CAISEDRGFTGELFF.

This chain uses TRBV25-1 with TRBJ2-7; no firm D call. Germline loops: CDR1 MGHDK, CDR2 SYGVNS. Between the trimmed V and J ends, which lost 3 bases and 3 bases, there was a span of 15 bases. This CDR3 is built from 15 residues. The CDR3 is CASSDHSRSDYEQYF. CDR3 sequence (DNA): TGTGCCAGCAGTGACCACAGCCGGTCCGACTACGAGCAGTACTTC.

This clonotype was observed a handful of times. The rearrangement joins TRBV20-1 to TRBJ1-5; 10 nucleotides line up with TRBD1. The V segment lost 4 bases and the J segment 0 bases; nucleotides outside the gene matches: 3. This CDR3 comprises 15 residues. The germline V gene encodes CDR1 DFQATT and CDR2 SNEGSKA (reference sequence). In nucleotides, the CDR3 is TGCAGTGCTACCGACAGGGGGCTTAGCAATCAGCCCCAGCATTTT. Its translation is CSATDRGLSNQPQHF.

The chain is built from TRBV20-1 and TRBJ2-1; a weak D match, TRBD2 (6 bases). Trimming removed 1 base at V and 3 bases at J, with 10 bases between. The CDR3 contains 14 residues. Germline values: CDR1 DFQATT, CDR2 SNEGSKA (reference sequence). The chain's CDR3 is CSARASSVYNEQFF. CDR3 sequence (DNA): TGCAGTGCTAGAGCCTCTAGCGTCTACAATGAGCAGTTCTTC.

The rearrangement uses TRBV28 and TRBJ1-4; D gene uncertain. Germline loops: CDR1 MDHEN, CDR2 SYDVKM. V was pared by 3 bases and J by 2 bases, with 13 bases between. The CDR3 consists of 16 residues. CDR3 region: CASSLVRAATNEKLFF. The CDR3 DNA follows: TGTGCCAGCAGTTTGGTGCGGGCGGCTACTAATGAAAAACTGTTTTTT.

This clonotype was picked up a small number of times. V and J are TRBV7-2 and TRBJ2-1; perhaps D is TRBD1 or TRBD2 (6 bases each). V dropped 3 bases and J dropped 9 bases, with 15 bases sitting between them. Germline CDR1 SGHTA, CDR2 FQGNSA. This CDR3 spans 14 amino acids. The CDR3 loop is CASSFRGTRVEQFF. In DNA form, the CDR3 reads TGTGCCAGCAGCTTCCGGGGGACACGGGTTGAGCAGTTCTTC.

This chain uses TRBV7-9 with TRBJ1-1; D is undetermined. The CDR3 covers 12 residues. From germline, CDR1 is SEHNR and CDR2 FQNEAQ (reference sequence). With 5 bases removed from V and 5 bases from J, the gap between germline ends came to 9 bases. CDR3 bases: TGTGCCAGCAGCGCCCGGAGAACTGAAGCTTTCTTT. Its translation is CASSARRTEAFF.

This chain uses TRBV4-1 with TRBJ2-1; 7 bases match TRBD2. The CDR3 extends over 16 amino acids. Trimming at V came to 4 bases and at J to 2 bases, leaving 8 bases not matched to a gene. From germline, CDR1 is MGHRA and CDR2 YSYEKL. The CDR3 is CASSRAGRVPYNEQFF. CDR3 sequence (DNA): TGCGCCAGCAGCCGAGCGGGGAGGGTCCCCTACAATGAGCAGTTCTTC.

CDR3 DNA: TGCGCCAGCAGTCAATCGCAGGCTGATATTTTGGAGCAGTTCTTC. It encodes CASSQSQADILEQFF. This chain uses TRBV23-1 with TRBJ2-1, with D unresolved. TRBV23-1 carries the ORF label, with uncertain function. CDR3 length equals 15 residues. With 0 bases removed from V and 10 bases from J, the gap between germline ends came to 16 bases.

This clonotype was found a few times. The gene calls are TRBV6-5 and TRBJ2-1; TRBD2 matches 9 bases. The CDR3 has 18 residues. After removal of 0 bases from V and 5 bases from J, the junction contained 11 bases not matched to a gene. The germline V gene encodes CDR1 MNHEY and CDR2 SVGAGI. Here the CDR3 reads CASSYSEFSGSGDNEQFF. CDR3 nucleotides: TGTGCCAGCAGTTACTCAGAGTTTAGCGGGAGCGGGGACAATGAGCAGTTCTTC.